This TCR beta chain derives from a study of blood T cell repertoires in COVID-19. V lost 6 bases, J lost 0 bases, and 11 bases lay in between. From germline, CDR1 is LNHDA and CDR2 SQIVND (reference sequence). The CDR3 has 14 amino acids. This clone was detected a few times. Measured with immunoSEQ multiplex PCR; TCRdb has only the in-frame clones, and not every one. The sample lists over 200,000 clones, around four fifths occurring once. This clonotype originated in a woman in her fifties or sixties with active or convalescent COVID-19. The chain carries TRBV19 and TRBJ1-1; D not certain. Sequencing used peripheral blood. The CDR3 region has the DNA TGTGCCAGTAGCTCCAGGAACTTGAACACTGAAGCTTTCTTT. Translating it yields CASSSRNLNTEAFF.